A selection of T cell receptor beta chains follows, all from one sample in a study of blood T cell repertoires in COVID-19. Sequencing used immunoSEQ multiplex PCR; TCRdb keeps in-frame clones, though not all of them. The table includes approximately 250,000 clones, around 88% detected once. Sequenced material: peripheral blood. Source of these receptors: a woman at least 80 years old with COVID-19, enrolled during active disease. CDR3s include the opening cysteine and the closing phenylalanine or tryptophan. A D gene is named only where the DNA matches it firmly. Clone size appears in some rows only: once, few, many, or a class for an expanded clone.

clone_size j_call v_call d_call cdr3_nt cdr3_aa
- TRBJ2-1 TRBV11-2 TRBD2 TGTGCCAGCAGCTTCACCGTAACTAGCGGGGGAGCTGAGCAGTTCTTC CASSFTVTSGGAEQFF
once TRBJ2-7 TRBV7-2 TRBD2 TGTGCCAGCAGCCTCAGGACTAGCGGGGTCTACGAGCAGTACTTC CASSLRTSGVYEQYF
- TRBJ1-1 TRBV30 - TGTGCCTGGAGTAGAGGGATGAACACTGAAGCTTTCTTT CAWSRGMNTEAFF
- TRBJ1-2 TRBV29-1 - TGCAGCGTTGAGTACGCGTTGGGCTACACCTTC CSVEYALGYTF
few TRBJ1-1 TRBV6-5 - TGTGCCAGCAGTTACTCTACGTCAGGGCTCACTGAAGCTTTCTTT CASSYSTSGLTEAFF
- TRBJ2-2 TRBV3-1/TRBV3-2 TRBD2 TGTCCCCCCAGCAACAACACCTTCGGGGGGGGCAACACCGGGGAGCTGTTTTTT CPPSNNTFGGGNTGELFF
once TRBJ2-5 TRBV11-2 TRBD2 TGTGCCAGCAGCCGGACTGGGGGCGGGACTAGCGGGGGCGGGGAGACCCAGTACTTC CASSRTGGGTSGGGETQYF
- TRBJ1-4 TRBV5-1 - TGCGCCACCGCACTACAGGGTTCGGCTAATGAAAAACTGTTTTTT CATALQGSANEKLFF
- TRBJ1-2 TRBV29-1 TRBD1 TGCAGCGTTGGGGACAGGGGCGTGAACGCCTATGGCTACACCTTC CSVGDRGVNAYGYTF
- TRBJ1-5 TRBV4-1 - TGCGCCAGCAGCCAAGATAGAGGGGCTTCAGGGGCGGTGGGCAATCAGCCCCAGCATTTT CASSQDRGASGAVGNQPQHF
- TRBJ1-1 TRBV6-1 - TGTGCCAGCAGTGACAGTGGCCTTTGGGAAGCTTTCTTT CASSDSGLWEAFF
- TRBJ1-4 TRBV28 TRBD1 TGTGCCAGCAGAAGGGGGCTTGTTGAAAAACTGTTTTTT CASRRGLVEKLFF
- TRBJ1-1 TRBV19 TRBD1 TGTGCCAGTAGTATAGGGTTTCAGGGGGCGAACACTGAAGCTTTCTTT CASSIGFQGANTEAFF
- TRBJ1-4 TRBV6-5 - TGTGCCAGCTCCCAGGGCACGAATGAAAAACTGTTTTTT CASSQGTNEKLFF
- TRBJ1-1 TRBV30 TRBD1 TGTGCCTGGATGCGACAGGGAAACACTGAAGCTTTCTTT CAWMRQGNTEAFF
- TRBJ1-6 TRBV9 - TGTGCCAGCAGCACCCCTGTAGGGGACTCCTATAATTCACCCCTCCACTTT CASSTPVGDSYNSPLHF
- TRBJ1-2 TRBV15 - TGTGCCACCAGCATCAGGGCGGGGGTGAAAGGCTACACCTTC CATSIRAGVKGYTF
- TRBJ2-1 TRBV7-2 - TGTGCCAGCAGCTTACCGGGGTCAGGAGGCAATGAGCAGTTCTTC CASSLPGSGGNEQFF
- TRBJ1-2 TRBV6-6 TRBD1 TGTGCCAGCAGAGGCACAGGGGATGAGGGCTACACCTTC CASRGTGDEGYTF
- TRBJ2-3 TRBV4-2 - TGTGCCAGCAGCCGCGGGGACACAGATACGCAGTATTTT CASSRGDTDTQYF
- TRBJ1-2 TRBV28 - TGTGCCAGCAGTGCCGACTCCTATGGCTACACCTTC CASSADSYGYTF
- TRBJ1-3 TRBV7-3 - TGTGCCAGCAGCACAGGGTTCGGAAACACCATATATTTT CASSTGFGNTIYF
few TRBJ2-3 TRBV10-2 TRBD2 TGCGCCAGCAGTGTTCGGGGGGGTGTCGATACGCAGTATTTT CASSVRGGVDTQYF
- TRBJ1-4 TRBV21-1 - TGTGCCAGCAGCAAAGGGGGAGAGATTGGAACTAATGAAAAACTGTTTTTT CASSKGGEIGTNEKLFF
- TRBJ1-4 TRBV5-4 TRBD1 TGTGCCAGCAGTTCCGGGACAGCTAATGAAAAACTGTTTTTT CASSSGTANEKLFF
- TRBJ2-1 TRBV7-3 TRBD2 TGTGCCAGCAGCTCCTCGGGACTAGCGGACTACAATGAGCAGTTCTTC CASSSSGLADYNEQFF
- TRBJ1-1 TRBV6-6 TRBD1 TGTGCCAGCACCCGACAGGGCACTGAAGCTTTCTTT CASTRQGTEAFF
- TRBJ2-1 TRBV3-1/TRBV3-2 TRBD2 TGTGCCAGCAGCTTTGGACTAGCGGGGTACAATGAGCAGTTCTTC CASSFGLAGYNEQFF
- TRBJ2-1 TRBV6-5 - TGTGCCAGCAGGCCGGGAGTTTCATACAATGAGCAGTTCTTC CASRPGVSYNEQFF
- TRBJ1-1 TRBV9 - TGTGCCAGCAGCGTAGGTGGGACACCGAACACTGAAGCTTTCTTT CASSVGGTPNTEAFF
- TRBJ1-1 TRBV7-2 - TGTGCCAGCAGCTTAGGAGGGGGCACTGAAGCTTTCTTT CASSLGGGTEAFF
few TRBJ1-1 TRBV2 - TGTGCCAGTGCTCGGGACACGTTTTTGACTGAAGCTTTCTTT CASARDTFLTEAFF
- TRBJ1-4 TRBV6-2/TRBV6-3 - TGTGCCAGCAGCGCCGGACAGAGCCTTTATGAAAAACTGTTTTTT CASSAGQSLYEKLFF
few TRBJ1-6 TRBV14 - TGTGCCAGCAGCCCCCCCCGGGACATTAATAATTCACCCCTCCACTTT CASSPPRDINNSPLHF
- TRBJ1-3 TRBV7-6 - TGTGCCAGCAGCGCGACAGAAGGAAACACCATATATTTT CASSATEGNTIYF
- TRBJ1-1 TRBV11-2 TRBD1 TGTGCCAGCAGCGCGGGACAGGGTTCCACTGAAGCTTTCTTT CASSAGQGSTEAFF
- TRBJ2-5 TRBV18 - TGTGCCAGCTCAAAAGGGGGAGAGACCCAGTACTTC CASSKGGETQYF
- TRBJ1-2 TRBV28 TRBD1 TGTGCCAGCAGTTCTGACAGGGTGGGAGGCTACACCTTC CASSSDRVGGYTF
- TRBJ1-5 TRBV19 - TGTGCCAGTAGGCCCACTTGGGGAGGGAATCAGCCCCAGCATTTT CASRPTWGGNQPQHF
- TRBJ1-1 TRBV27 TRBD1 TGTGCCAGCGGTCAGGCGGGACAGGGGGTCCTCGAAGCTTTCTTT CASGQAGQGVLEAFF
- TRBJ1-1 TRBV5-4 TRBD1 TGTGCCAGCAGCTTGGGGGGCACGACAGGGATGAACACTGAAGCTTTCTTT CASSLGGTTGMNTEAFF
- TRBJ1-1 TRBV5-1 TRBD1 TGCGCCAGCAGCCTCGGACAGGTTGGGAACACTGAAGCTTTCTTT CASSLGQVGNTEAFF
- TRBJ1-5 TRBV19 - TGTGCCAGTAGTATAGTAAACGGTAATAGCAATCAGCCCCAGCATTTT CASSIVNGNSNQPQHF